One TCR beta chain is described in this entry. Its antigen is still unknown. The CDR3 is 13 residues long. From germline, CDR1 is MNHEY and CDR2 SVGAGI. Trimming cost V 6 bases and J 1 base, with 10 bases left between them. This sample is part of a study of long-term antiretroviral therapy in people with HIV. Regarding the study as a whole: Blood sampling spanned 2004 to 2017, possibly under older ART regimens. Repertoire dominance by clones expanded before ART was seen at all time points. ART preceded a rise in diversity that nonetheless stayed lower than in transplant donor controls.

Survey-level resolution applied to immunoSEQ assay v3.0. Sequencing was performed with immunoSEQ multiplex PCR; in TCRdb, only in-frame clones are kept and a portion is missing. In the table there are around 20,000 clones, around three quarters of which are singletons. Treatment for every participant with HIV took place in the United States. This TCR was sampled from a man aged 45 to 65 with HIV. The specimen comprised unsorted PBMCs, sampled 2.2 years after starting antiretroviral therapy. The rearrangement joins TRBV6-5 to TRBJ2-7; D remains ambiguous. CDR3 nucleotides: TGTGCCAGCAGGGGGTCCTCTTCCTACGAGCAGTACTTC. It translates to CASRGSSSYEQYF.